The clone carrying this TCR beta chain appeared a few times. This CDR3 has 16 residues. Per the germline V gene, CDR1 is SNHLY and CDR2 is FYNNEI. Unmatched junction bases numbered 7, after V lost 6 bases and J lost 4 bases. These data belong to a study of T-cell reconstitution after alpha-beta-depleted transplantation in children. The library targeted TCRbeta and was prepared with unique molecular identifiers. TCRdb re-called the PCR reads with MiXCR, one entry per CDR3 protein. This table holds about 200,000 distinct CDR3 sequences, about 6.6% found once. The sequences come from PBMCs, collected before TCRalphabeta/CD19-depleted stem cell transplant. The TCR was taken from a boy between 2 and 10 years old with acute lymphoblastic leukemia, due to receive a stem cell transplant. V and J are TRBV2 and TRBJ2-1, with 12 bases fitting TRBD2. The CDR3 is CASSQTSGGKYNEQFF. CDR3 nucleotides: TGTGCCAGCAGCCAAACTAGCGGGGGGAAATACAATGAGCAGTTCTTC.